What follows are 25 T cell receptor beta chains derived from one specimen sequenced in a study of T-cell reconstitution after alpha-beta-depleted transplantation in children (dated by TCRdb to about 2016). Libraries came from PCR. Instrument on record: Illumina HiSeq 2500. TCR library preparation used molecular barcoding, with unique molecular identifiers applied to normalize quantification of the TCRbeta repertoire. TCRdb took the public reads, trimmed them with fastp at Q25, ran MiXCR for clone calling and kept in-frame beta chains. Each record represents a unique CDR3 protein, reported with the most common genes and DNA among its rows. For this sample the table gives roughly 610,000 distinct CDR3 sequences, of which 10% to 13% were detected only once. Roughly 4% of the sample is held by the ten biggest clonotypes. The sample here was PBMCs from the stem cell graft donor, taken from the stem cell graft. The receptors here all came from a human donor who donated a stem cell graft to a child with acute myeloid leukemia.

This clonotype has just a few counts. The chain couples TRBV29-1 to TRBJ2-5; no firm D call. Trimming took 4 bases from V and 5 from J, leaving 11 bases between them. Per germline, CDR1 SQVTM and CDR2 ANQGSEA. The CDR3 length is 12 residues. The CDR3 nucleotides are TGCAGCGTTGCCCACGGGCGGGAGACCCAGTACTTC. It codes for CSVAHGRETQYF.

There are a few counts of this clonotype. This chain links TRBV27 with TRBJ2-7; TRBD1 aligns across 8 bases. Germline values: CDR1 MNHEY, CDR2 SMNVEV (reference sequence). The CDR3 spans 18 residues. V lost 2 bases, J lost 2 bases, and 14 bases stayed unmatched. Written as DNA, the CDR3 is TGTGCCAGCAGTTTAGCGACAGGGGTCCATATCGGCACCTACGAGCAGTACTTC. Translation: CASSLATGVHIGTYEQYF.

This clonotype has a handful of counts. V is TRBV29-1 and J is TRBJ1-1; D is uncertain. Looked up from germline, CDR1 is SQVTM and CDR2 is ANQGSEA. Trimming shortened V by 0 bases and J by 11 bases, and 10 bases separated the two germline ends. This CDR3 spans 11 amino acids. The CDR3 loop reads CSVEERARAFF. CDR3 coding DNA: TGCAGCGTTGAAGAACGGGCCAGGGCTTTCTTT. The full variable domain, with the rest looked up from reference TRBV29-1 and TRBJ1-1, is SAVISQKPSRDICQRGTSLTIQCQVDSQVTMMFWYRQQPGQSLTLIATANQGSEATYESGFVIDKFPISRPNLTFSTLTVSNMSPEDSSIYLCSVEERARAFFGQGTRLTVV.

This clonotype has just a few counts. The chain joins TRBV4-3 to TRBJ2-3; 7 nucleotides match TRBD2. The CDR3 is made up of 15 amino acids. From germline, CDR1 is LGHNA and CDR2 YSLEER. J lost 2 bases, V lost 7 bases, and 9 bases had no gene match. The CDR3 here is CASKKRAGATDTQYF. In DNA, the CDR3 is TGCGCCAGCAAAAAGAGGGCGGGAGCCACAGATACGCAGTATTTT.

This clonotype was seen ten or more times. This chain uses TRBV20-1 with TRBJ2-1; D uncertain. The CDR3 has 12 amino acids. The germline V and J ends were trimmed by 8 bases and 1 base, with 9 bases remaining between them. The germline CDR1 and CDR2 sequences are DFQATT and SNEGSKA (reference sequence). The DNA for the CDR3 is TGCAGTTACAAAACTTCCTACAATGAGCAGTTCTTC. Encoded protein: CSYKTSYNEQFF.

At least ten counts were recorded for this clonotype. The chain couples TRBV6-2 or TRBV6-3 to TRBJ2-5, with D unclear. The V end lost 2 bases, the J end lost 5 bases, and 9 bases lay between the germline ends. The CDR3 is 13 amino acids. Looked up from germline, CDR1 is MNHEY and CDR2 is SVGEGT. CDR3 nucleotides: TGTGCCAGCAGTTACCGGGCGACGGAGACCCAGTACTTC. Residues: CASSYRATETQYF.

This clonotype has only a few counts. The chain links TRBV20-1 to TRBJ1-5, with no clear D. With 0 bases removed from V and 5 bases from J, the gap between germline ends came to 14 bases. From germline, CDR1 is DFQATT and CDR2 SNEGSKA (reference sequence). The CDR3 loop spans 15 amino acids. Here the CDR3 DNA reads TGCAGTGCTAGAGATCCCGGCCTAGGGTATCAGCCCCAGCATTTT. Amino acids: CSARDPGLGYQPQHF.

V usage is TRBV14 and J usage is TRBJ1-1; weak D call: TRBD1 (5 bases). Germline CDR1 reads SGHDN; CDR2 reads FVKESK. This CDR3 comprises 13 residues. The V and J ends lost 4 bases and 7 bases respectively, with 13 bases between them. CDR3 bases: TGTGCCAGCAGCCTCCACGGGGGAGGTGAAGCTTTCTTT. As protein: CASSLHGGGEAFF.

This rearrangement joins TRBV7-9 to TRBJ2-7, with D hard to call. Germline CDR1 reads SEHNR; CDR2 reads FQNEAQ (reference sequence). The CDR3 has 15 residues. Trimming shortened V by 1 base and J by 6 bases, and 16 bases separated the two germline ends. The CDR3 sequence is CASSLEASAFAEQYF. CDR3 coding DNA: TGTGCCAGCAGCTTAGAAGCCTCCGCCTTCGCCGAGCAGTACTTC.

The gene calls are TRBV27 and TRBJ2-7; TRBD1 aligns across 9 bases. The CDR3 totals 15 residues. Germline CDR1 reads MNHEY; CDR2 reads SMNVEV (reference sequence). Germline trimming cut 0 bases from V and 2 bases from J; bases unmatched to any gene: 2. CDR3 nucleotide sequence: TGTGCCAGCAGTTTATCAACAGGGGGCGCCTACGAGCAGTACTTC. This codes for CASSLSTGGAYEQYF.

This clonotype was detected a few times. V gene TRBV6-2 or TRBV6-3 combines with J gene TRBJ2-1; D is uncertain. V lost 10 bases to trimming and J lost 5 bases, with 18 bases between them. From germline, CDR1 is MNHEY and CDR2 SVGEGT. The CDR3 runs 14 residues. The CDR3 loop is CAIIGPPPHNEQFF. CDR3 nucleotide sequence: TGTGCCATCATCGGGCCACCCCCGCACAATGAGCAGTTCTTC.

This clonotype came up many times. This chain links TRBV29-1 with TRBJ1-2; tentative D call: TRBD1 (6 bases). Germline V gives CDR1 SQVTM, CDR2 ANQGSEA. This CDR3 has 13 residues. Trimming took 7 bases from V and 2 from J, leaving 14 bases between them. This CDR3 is CSAGVGANYGYTF. The CDR3 DNA reads as TGCAGCGCTGGGGTGGGGGCCAACTATGGCTACACCTTC.

This clonotype was observed a handful of times. This chain joins TRBV18 and TRBJ2-1; 13 positions match TRBD2. Per the germline V gene, CDR1 is KGHSH and CDR2 is LQKENI. The CDR3 extends over 19 amino acids. Unmatched junction bases numbered 11, after V lost 4 bases and J lost 2 bases. The CDR3 protein is CASSRFPRTSGSAYNEQFF. The CDR3 DNA sequence: TGTGCCAGCTCACGTTTTCCAAGGACTAGCGGGAGTGCCTACAATGAGCAGTTCTTC. Combining the CDR3 with reference TRBV18 and TRBJ2-1 gives the whole variable domain NAGVMQNPRHLVRRRGQEARLRCSPMKGHSHVYWYRQLPEEGLKFMVYLQKENIIDESGMPKERFSAEFPKEGPSILRIQQVVRGDSAAYFCASSRFPRTSGSAYNEQFFGPGTRLTVL.

V and J are TRBV7-9 and TRBJ1-4; no clear D. CDR1 is SEHNR, CDR2 FQNEAQ, per germline (reference sequence). The V and J ends lost 2 bases and 10 bases respectively, with 14 bases between them. This CDR3 is built from 14 residues. For the CDR3, the DNA is TGTGCCAGCAGCTTACTGGGTAGTGGTGGAAAACTGTTTTTT. Its protein product is CASSLLGSGGKLFF.

In its sample, this clonotype was seen a few times. This chain uses TRBV27 with TRBJ1-2; no clear D gene. Deletions cut 0 bases from V and 2 bases from J, with 16 bases between. CDR3 length equals 17 residues. CDR1 MNHEY and CDR2 SMNVEV come from the germline V gene (reference sequence). The CDR3: CASSLSNREALNYGYTF. For the CDR3, the DNA is TGTGCCAGCAGTTTATCGAATCGGGAGGCCCTAAACTATGGCTACACCTTC.

The gene calls are TRBV24-1 and TRBJ2-3; D unresolved. This CDR3 comprises 16 residues. V gave up 1 base and J gave up 8 bases, with 18 bases separating them. Germline V CDR1 and CDR2: KGHDR, SFDVKD. The CDR3 reads CATSDFAQASLGTQYF. CDR3 nucleotides: TGTGCCACCAGTGATTTTGCGCAGGCCAGTCTCGGTACGCAGTATTTT.

The rearrangement links TRBV5-1 to TRBJ2-7; D call uncertain. The ends were cut back, 5 bases at V and 3 bases at J, with 18 bases in the middle. Germline CDR1 is SGHRS and CDR2 is YFSETQ. The CDR3 extends over 15 amino acids. CDR3 loop: CASRLLSWPLYEQYF. CDR3 in DNA: TGCGCCAGCAGGCTCCTTTCTTGGCCCCTCTACGAGCAGTACTTC. The entire variable domain, with the rest obtained from reference TRBV5-1 and TRBJ2-7, is as follows: KAGVTQTPRYLIKTRGQQVTLSCSPISGHRSVSWYQQTPGQGLQFLFEYFSETQRNKGNFPGRFSGRQFSNSRSEMNVSTLELGDSALYLCASRLLSWPLYEQYFGPGTRLTVT.

The chain is built from TRBV30 and TRBJ2-7; 11 nucleotides align to TRBD2. The CDR3 is 15 amino acids. Trimming at V came to 4 bases and at J to 2 bases, leaving 7 bases not matched to a gene. CDR1 is GTSNPN, CDR2 SVGIG, per germline (reference sequence). CDR3 coding DNA: TGTGCCTGGACACCGGGACTAGCGGCGACCTACGAGCAGTACTTC. Its translation: CAWTPGLAATYEQYF.

This clonotype was counted many times. V usage is TRBV7-9 and J usage is TRBJ2-1; 10 positions agree with TRBD1. Germline trimming cut 4 bases from V and 14 bases from J; bases unmatched to any gene: 11. This CDR3 spans 14 amino acids. Germline V gene sequence: CDR1 SEHNR, CDR2 FQNEAQ (reference sequence). The CDR3 DNA reads as TGTGCCAGCAGCTACGGACAGGGGGATCTGAAAAAGTTCTTC. It is translated as CASSYGQGDLKKFF.

This clonotype was detected a few times. The chain combines TRBV9 with TRBJ2-3, with 7 bases that match TRBD2. The V gene's germline CDR1 is SGDLS and CDR2 YYNGEE. V lost 0 bases and J lost 0; bases outside the gene matches: 4. The CDR3 contains 16 residues. The chain's CDR3 is CASSVGGRGSTDTQYF. DNA of the CDR3: TGTGCCAGCAGCGTAGGAGGGAGGGGAAGCACAGATACGCAGTATTTT.

V and J are TRBV27 and TRBJ2-1; 8 positions agree with TRBD2. With 6 bases clipped from V and 6 bases from J, the junction kept 4 bases outside the gene matches. Germline-derived CDR1 and CDR2 are MNHEY and SMNVEV (reference sequence). CDR3 length: 13 residues. The CDR3 region is CASSGRALNEQFF. In nucleotides, the CDR3 is TGTGCCAGCAGCGGGAGGGCCCTCAATGAGCAGTTCTTC.

This clonotype was seen repeatedly, ten times or more. The chain uses TRBV29-1 and TRBJ1-2, with D maybe TRBD1 (5 bases). CDR1 and CDR2 (germline): SQVTM, ANQGSEA. This CDR3 has 16 amino acids. V was clipped by 3 bases and J by 5 bases, with 22 bases between them. CDR3 DNA: TGCAGCGTTGACTACATGGACACCTACACCCCTTATGGCTACACCTTC. Amino acid sequence: CSVDYMDTYTPYGYTF. Filled out from reference TRBV29-1 and TRBJ1-2, the complete variable domain reads SAVISQKPSRDICQRGTSLTIQCQVDSQVTMMFWYRQQPGQSLTLIATANQGSEATYESGFVIDKFPISRPNLTFSTLTVSNMSPEDSSIYLCSVDYMDTYTPYGYTFGSGTRLTVV.

The chain carries TRBV7-2 and TRBJ1-1; 10 positions agree with TRBD1. Germline lookup yields CDR1 SGHTA and CDR2 FQGNSA. Unmatched junction bases numbered 10, after V lost 8 bases and J lost 4 bases. The CDR3 sequence is 15 residues long. CDR3 nucleotide sequence: TGTGCCAGCGCTTCTCCGGGACAGGGGAGCACTGAAGCTTTCTTT. Amino acids: CASASPGQGSTEAFF. Variable domain in full (rest from reference TRBV7-2 and TRBJ1-1): GAGVSQSPSNKVTEKGKDVELRCDPISGHTALYWYRQSLGQGLEFLIYFQGNSAPDKSGLPSDRFSAERTGGSVSTLTIQRTQQEDSAVYLCASASPGQGSTEAFFGQGTRLTVV.

This clonotype was observed a few times. V and J are TRBV20-1 and TRBJ2-1, with 10 bases aligning to TRBD2. Germline V gene data show CDR1 as DFQATT and CDR2 as SNEGSKA (reference sequence). The CDR3 has 15 amino acids. After removal of 3 bases from V and 4 bases from J, the junction contained 6 bases not matched to a gene. CDR3: CSASPGLAVYNEQFF. CDR3 DNA sequence: TGCAGTGCTAGTCCCGGACTAGCGGTATACAATGAGCAGTTCTTC.

The CDR3: CASSPPRASGSGEQFF. CDR3 in DNA: TGTGCCAGCTCACCACCGAGGGCTAGCGGGAGCGGTGAGCAGTTCTTC. The genes are TRBV18 and TRBJ2-1, with 10 nucleotides matching TRBD2. CDR3 length: 16 amino acids. Germline trimming cut 0 bases from V and 9 bases from J; bases unmatched to any gene: 8. Germline V gives CDR1 KGHSH, CDR2 LQKENI.